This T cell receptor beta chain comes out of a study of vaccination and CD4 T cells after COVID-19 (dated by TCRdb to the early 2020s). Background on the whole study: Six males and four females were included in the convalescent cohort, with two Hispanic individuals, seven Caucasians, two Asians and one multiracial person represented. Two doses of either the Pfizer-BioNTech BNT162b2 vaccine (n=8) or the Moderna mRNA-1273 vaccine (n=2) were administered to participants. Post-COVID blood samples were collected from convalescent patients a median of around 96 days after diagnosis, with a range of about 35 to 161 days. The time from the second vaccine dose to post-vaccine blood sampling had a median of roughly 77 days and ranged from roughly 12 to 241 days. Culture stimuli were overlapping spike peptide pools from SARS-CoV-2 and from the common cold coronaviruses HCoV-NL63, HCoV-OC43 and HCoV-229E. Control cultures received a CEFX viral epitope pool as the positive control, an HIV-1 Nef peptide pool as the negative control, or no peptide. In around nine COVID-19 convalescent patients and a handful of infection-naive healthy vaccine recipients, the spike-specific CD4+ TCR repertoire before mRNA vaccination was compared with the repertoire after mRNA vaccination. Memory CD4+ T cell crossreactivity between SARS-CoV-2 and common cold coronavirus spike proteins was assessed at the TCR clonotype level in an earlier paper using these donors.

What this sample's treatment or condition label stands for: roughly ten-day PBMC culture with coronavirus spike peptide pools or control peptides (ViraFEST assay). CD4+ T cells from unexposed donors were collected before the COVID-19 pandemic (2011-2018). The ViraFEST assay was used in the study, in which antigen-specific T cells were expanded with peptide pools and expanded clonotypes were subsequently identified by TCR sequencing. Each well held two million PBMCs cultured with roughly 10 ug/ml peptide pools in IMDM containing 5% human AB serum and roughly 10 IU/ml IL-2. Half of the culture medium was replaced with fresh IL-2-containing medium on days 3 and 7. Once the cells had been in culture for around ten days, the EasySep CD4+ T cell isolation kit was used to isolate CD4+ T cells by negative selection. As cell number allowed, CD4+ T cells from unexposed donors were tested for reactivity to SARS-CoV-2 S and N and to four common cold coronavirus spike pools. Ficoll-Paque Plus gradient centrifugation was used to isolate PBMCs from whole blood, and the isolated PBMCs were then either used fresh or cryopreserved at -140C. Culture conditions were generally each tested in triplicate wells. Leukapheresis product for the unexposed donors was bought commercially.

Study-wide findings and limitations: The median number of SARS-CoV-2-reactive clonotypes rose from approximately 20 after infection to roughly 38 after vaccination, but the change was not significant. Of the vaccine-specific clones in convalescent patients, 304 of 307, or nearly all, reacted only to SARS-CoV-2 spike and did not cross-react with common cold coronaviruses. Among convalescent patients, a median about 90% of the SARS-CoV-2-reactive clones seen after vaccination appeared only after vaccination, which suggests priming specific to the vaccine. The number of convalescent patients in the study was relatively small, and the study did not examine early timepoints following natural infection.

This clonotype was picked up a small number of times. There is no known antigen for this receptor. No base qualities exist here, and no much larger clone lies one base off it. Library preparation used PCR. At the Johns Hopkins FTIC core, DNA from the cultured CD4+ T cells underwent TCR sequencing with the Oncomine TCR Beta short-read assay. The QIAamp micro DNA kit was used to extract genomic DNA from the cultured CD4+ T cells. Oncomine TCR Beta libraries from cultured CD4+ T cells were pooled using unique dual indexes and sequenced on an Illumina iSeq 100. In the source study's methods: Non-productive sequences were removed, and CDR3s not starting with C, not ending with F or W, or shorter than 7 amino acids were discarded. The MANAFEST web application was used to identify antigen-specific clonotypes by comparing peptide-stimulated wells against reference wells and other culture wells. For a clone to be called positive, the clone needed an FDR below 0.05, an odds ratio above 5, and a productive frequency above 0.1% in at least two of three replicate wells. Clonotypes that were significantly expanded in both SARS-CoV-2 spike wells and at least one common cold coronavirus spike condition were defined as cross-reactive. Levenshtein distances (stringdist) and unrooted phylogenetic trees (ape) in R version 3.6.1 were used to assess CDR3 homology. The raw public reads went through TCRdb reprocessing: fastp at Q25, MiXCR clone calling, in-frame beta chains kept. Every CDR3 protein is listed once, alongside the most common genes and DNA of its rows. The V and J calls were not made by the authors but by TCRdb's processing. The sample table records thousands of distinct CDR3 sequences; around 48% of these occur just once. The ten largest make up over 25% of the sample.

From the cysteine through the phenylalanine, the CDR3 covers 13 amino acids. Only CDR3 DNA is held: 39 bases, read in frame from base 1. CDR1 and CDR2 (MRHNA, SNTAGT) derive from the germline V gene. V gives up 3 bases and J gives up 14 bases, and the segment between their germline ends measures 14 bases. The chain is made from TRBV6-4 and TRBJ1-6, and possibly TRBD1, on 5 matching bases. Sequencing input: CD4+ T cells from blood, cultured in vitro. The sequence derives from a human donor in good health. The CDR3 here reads CASSDRTGDTLHF. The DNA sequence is TGTGCCAGCAGTGATAGAACAGGCGATACCCTCCACTTT.